This paragraph reports one T cell receptor beta chain. What it recognizes is unknown. The data are from a study of T cell responses to AZD1222 COVID-19 vaccine. Study-level findings and limits: Spike-specific TCR breadth and depth both grew after two AZD1222 doses. At baseline, seropositivity was found in only six or seven AZD1222 recipients.

Some clones are missing from TCRdb's copy, which holds only in-frame ones; the method was immunoSEQ multiplex PCR. The top ten hold under 2% of the sample, which has fewer than 150,000 clones, roughly 90% seen once. The CDR3 consists of 16 residues. The ends were cut back, 0 bases at V and 8 bases at J, with 17 bases in the middle. Germline V gives CDR1 LGHDT, CDR2 YNNKEL (reference sequence). This sequence joins TRBV3-1 (or the pseudogene TRBV3-2) and TRBJ2-1, with D perhaps given as TRBD1 or TRBD2 (5 bases each). This clonotype originated in an adult in good health. The source was peripheral blood, collected on day 0 of AZD1222 vaccination. CDR3: CASSQDKGRRVDEQFF. CDR3 DNA sequence: TGTGCCAGCAGCCAAGATAAGGGACGCCGGGTGGATGAGCAGTTCTTC.